The source of this T cell receptor (beta chain) is a study of blood T cell repertoires in COVID-19. The junction had 7 bases not matched to a gene; V was cut back by 5 bases and J by 3 bases. Germline values: CDR1 MNHNY, CDR2 SVGAGI (reference sequence). The CDR3 loop spans 15 amino acids. Only in-frame clones appear in the TCRdb table, and some are missing; sequencing was by immunoSEQ multiplex PCR. The sample shows 250,000 to 300,000 clones, about 89% of them seen only once. The chain joins TRBV6-6 to TRBJ2-3, with 8 nucleotides matching TRBD2. This clonotype originated in a man aged 45-65 years with acute or convalescent COVID-19. Specimen: peripheral blood. The CDR3 DNA sequence: TGTGCCAGCAGTCCTGCCCGACTAGCGACAGATACGCAGTATTTT. It encodes CASSPARLATDTQYF.